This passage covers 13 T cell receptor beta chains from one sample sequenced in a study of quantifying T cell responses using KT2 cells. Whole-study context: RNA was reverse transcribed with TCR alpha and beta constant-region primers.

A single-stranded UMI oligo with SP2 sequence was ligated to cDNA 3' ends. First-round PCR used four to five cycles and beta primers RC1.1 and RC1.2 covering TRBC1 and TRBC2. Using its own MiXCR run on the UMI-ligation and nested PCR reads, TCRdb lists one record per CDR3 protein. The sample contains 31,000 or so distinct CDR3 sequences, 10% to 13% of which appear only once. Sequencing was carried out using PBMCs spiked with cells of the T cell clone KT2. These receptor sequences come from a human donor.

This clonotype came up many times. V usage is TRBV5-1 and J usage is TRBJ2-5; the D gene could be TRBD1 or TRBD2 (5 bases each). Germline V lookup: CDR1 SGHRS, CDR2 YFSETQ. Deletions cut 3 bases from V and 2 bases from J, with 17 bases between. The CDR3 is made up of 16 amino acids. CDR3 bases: TGCGCCAGCAGCTGGGCCGTAGGGACGGAACAAGAGACCCAGTACTTC. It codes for CASSWAVGTEQETQYF.

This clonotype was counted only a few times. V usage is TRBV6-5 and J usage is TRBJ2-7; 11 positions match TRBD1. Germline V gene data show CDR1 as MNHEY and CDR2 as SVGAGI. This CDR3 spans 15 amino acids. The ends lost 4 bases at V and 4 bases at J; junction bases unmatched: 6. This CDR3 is CASSSRDRGIYEQYF. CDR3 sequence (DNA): TGTGCCAGCAGTTCCCGGGACAGGGGGATTTACGAGCAGTACTTC.

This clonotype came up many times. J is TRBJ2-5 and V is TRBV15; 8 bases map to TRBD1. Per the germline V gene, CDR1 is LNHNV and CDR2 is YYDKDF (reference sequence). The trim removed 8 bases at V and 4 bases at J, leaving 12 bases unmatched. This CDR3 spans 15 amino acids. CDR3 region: CATRPQGQGGETQYF. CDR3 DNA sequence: TGTGCCACCCGCCCCCAAGGACAGGGAGGAGAGACCCAGTACTTC.

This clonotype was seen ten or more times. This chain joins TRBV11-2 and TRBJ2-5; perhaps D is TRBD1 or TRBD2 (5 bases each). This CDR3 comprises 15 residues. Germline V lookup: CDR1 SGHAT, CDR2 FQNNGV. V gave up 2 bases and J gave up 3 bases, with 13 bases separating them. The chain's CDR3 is CASSLHGGYEETQYF. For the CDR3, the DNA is TGTGCCAGCAGCTTACATGGGGGTTACGAAGAGACCCAGTACTTC.

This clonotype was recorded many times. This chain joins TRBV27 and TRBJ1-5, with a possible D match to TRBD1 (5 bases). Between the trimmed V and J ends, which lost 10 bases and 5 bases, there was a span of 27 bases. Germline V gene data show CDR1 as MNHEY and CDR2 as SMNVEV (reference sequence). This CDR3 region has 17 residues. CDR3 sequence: CAILRQPKAVVYQPQHF. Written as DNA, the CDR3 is TGTGCCATACTCCGACAGCCTAAAGCCGTCGTTTATCAGCCCCAGCATTTT.

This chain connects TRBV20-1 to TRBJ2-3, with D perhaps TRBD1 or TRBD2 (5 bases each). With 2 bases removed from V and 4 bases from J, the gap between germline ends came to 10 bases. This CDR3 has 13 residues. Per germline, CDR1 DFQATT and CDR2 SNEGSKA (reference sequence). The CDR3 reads CSARPGPPDTQYF. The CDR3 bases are TGCAGTGCTAGACCGGGGCCCCCAGATACGCAGTATTTT.

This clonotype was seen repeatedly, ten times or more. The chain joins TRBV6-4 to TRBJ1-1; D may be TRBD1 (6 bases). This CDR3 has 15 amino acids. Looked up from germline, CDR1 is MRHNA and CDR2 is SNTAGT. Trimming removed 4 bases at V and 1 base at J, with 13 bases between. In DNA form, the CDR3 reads TGTGCCAGCAGTGCCTCGGAAGGGGGGAACACTGAAGCTTTCTTT. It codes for CASSASEGGNTEAFF.

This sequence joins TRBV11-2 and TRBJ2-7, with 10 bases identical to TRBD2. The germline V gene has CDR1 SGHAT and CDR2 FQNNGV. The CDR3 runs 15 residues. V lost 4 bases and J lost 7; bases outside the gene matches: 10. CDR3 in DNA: TGTGCCAGCAGCTCCCACCAAGCGGGAGGGCGGGAGCAGTACTTC. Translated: CASSSHQAGGREQYF.

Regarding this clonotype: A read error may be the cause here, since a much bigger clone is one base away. The CDR3 spells CASTRDRGPTNVKLFF. DNA of the CDR3: TGTGCCAGCACCCGGGACAGGGGGCCAACTAATGTAAAACTGTTTTTT. V is TRBV7-6 and J is TRBJ1-4; 12 nucleotides align to TRBD1. This CDR3 has 16 amino acids. CDR1 and CDR2 from the germline V gene are SGHVS and FNYEAQ.

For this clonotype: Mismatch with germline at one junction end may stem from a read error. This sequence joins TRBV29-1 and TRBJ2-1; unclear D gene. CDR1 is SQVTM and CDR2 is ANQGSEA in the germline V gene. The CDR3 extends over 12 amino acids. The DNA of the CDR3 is TGCAGCCTTGAAAGGCGTCGTGGCGAGCAGTTCTTC. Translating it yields CSLERRRGEQFF.

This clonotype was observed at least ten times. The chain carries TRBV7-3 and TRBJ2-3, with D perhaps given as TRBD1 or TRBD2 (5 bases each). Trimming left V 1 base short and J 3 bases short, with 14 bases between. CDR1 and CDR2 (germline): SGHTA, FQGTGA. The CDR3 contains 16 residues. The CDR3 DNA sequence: TGTGCCAGCAGCTTAAAAGGGACGGTAGGGACAGATACGCAGTATTTT. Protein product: CASSLKGTVGTDTQYF.

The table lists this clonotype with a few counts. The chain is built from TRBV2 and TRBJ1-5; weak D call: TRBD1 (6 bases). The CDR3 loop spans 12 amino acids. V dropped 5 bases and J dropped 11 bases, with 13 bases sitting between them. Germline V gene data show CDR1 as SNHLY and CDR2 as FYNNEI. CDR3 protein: CASSRQAQTQHF. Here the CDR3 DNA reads TGTGCCAGCAGTAGACAGGCCCAGACCCAGCATTTT. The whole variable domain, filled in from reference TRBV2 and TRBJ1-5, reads EPEVTQTPSHQVTQMGQEVILRCVPISNHLYFYWYRQILGQKVEFLVSFYNNEISEKSEIFDDQFSVERPDGSNFTLKIRSTKLEDSAMYFCASSRQAQTQHFGDGTRLSIL.

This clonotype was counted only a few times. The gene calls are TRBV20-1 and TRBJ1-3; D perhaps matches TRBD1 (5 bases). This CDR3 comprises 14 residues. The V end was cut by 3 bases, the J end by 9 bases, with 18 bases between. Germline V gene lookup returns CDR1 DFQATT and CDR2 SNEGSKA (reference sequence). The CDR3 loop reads CSASPGTQGGTIYF. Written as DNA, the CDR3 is TGCAGTGCTAGCCCCGGGACGCAGGGAGGCACCATATATTTT.